This TCR beta chain was recorded in a study of a mutant IDH1 vaccine in newly diagnosed glioma. For the study at large: In some groups vaccination began 4-6 weeks post-radiotherapy; others received it with temozolomide. Treated patients, 62.5% male and roughly 40% female, averaged approximately 40 years of age. Radiotherapy, temozolomide, or both had been given previously, and both were given to most.

Measured with immunoSEQ multiplex PCR; TCRdb has only the in-frame clones, and not every one. The repertoire holds 40,000 or so clones, with around 74% as singletons. Time point noted: week 23, last vaccination. Topical imiquimod was applied with each vaccine dose, which held 300 ug of mutant IDH1 20-mer peptide. Each donor presented with a new WHO grade 3 or 4 astrocytoma that tested IDH1-mutant and showed ATRX loss. The ends were cut back, 2 bases at V and 0 bases at J, with 14 bases in the middle. CDR1 is MNHNS, CDR2 SASEGT, per germline. The CDR3 consists of 17 residues. Details on this clone: The antigen is unknown.

The starting material was PBMCs, obtained from a glioma patient whose treatment included an IDH1 peptide vaccine. The gene calls are TRBV6-1 and TRBJ1-5; D may be TRBD1 (6 bases). The source of this sequence is a man aged 50-60 years with glioma. The CDR3 here is CASSEQAGAYSNQPQHF. The CDR3 region has the DNA TGTGCCAGCAGTGAACAAGCAGGGGCGTATAGCAATCAGCCCCAGCATTTT.